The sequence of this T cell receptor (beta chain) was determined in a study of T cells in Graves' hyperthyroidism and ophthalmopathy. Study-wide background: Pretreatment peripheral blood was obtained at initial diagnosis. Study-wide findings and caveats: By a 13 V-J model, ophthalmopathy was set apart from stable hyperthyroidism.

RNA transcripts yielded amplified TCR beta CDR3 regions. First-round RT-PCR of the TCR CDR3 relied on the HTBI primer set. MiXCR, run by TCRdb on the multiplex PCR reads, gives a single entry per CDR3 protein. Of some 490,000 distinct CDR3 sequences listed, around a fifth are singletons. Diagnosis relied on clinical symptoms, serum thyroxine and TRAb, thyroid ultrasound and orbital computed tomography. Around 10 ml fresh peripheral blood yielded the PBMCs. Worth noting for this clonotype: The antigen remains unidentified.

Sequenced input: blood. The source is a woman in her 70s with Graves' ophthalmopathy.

CDR3 nucleotide sequence: TGTGCCAGCAGCCGCATCCAGGGGGACACCGGGGAGCTGTTTTTT. Residues: CASSRIQGDTGELFF. V is TRBV12-3 or TRBV12-4 and J is TRBJ2-2; TRBD1 matches 7 bases. The CDR3 contains 15 residues. The V gene end was trimmed by 6 bases and the J gene end by 3 bases; junction bases not matched to a gene: 7.